The clone carrying this T cell receptor (beta chain) was seen only a few times. This entry is derived from a study of T cell clonotyping in hematopoietic cell transplantation. Measured with immunoSEQ multiplex PCR; TCRdb has only the in-frame clones, and not every one. The table lists almost 20,000 clones, roughly 84% of them singletons. The sample was peripheral blood mononuclear cells. The source is a man aged 55 to 70 in good health. Some clones in this sample may be carry-over from other donors' samples.

CDR3 residues: CASSLAFGTAGSYGYTF. The CDR3 coding sequence is TGCGCCAGCAGCTTGGCTTTTGGGACAGCTGGGAGCTATGGCTACACCTTC. This sequence joins TRBV5-1 and TRBJ1-2; 7 bases align to TRBD1. The CDR3 consists of 17 residues. The trim removed 0 bases at V and 4 bases at J, leaving 12 bases unmatched. Germline V gene sequence: CDR1 SGHRS, CDR2 YFSETQ.